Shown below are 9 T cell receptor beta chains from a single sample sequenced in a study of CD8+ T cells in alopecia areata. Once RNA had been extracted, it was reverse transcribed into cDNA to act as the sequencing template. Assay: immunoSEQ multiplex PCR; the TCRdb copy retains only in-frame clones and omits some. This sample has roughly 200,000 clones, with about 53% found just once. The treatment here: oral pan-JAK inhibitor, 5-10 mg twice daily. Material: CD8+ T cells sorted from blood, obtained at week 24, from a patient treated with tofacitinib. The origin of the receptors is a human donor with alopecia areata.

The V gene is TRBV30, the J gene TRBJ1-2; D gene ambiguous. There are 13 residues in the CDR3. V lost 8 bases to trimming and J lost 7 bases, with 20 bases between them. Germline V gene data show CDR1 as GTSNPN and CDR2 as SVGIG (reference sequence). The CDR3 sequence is CAATLRYEVGYTF. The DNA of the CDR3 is TGTGCCGCAACCCTCAGGTATGAGGTTGGCTACACCTTC. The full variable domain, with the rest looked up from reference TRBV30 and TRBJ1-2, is SQTIHQWPATLVQPVGSPLSLECTVEGTSNPNLYWYRQAAGRGLQLLFYSVGIGQISSEVPQNLSASRPQDRQFILSSKKLLLSDSGFYLCAATLRYEVGYTFGSGTRLTVV.

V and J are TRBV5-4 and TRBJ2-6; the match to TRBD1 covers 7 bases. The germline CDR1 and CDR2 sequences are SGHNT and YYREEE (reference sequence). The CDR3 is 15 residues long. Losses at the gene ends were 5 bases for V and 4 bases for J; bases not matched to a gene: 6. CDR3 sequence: CASSWTGSGANVLTF. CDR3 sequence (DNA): TGTGCCAGCAGTTGGACAGGTAGCGGGGCCAACGTCCTGACTTTC.

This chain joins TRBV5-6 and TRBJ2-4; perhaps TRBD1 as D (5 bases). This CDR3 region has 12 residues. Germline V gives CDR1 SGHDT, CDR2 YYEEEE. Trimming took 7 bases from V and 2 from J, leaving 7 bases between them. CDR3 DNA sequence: TGTGCCAGCCAGGGTTCCAAAAACATTCAGTACTTC. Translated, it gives CASQGSKNIQYF.

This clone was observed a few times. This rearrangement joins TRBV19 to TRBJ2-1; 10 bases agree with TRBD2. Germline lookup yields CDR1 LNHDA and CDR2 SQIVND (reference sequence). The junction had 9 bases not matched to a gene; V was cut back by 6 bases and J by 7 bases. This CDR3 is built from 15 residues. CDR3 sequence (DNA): TGTGCCAGTAGGCTGAGCGGGGGGGCTCGGAATGAGCAGTTCTTC. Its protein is CASRLSGGARNEQFF.

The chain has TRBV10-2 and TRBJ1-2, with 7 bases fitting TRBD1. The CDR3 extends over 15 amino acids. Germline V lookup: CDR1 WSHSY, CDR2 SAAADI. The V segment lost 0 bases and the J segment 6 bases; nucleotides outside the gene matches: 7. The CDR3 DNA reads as TGCGCCAGCAGTGAGTCTGGAGGGGGCACTCATGGCTACACCTTC. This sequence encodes CASSESGGGTHGYTF.

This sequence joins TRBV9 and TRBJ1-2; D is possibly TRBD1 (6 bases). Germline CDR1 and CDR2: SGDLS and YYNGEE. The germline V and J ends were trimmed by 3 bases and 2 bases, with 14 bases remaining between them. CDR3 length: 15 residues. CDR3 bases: TGTGCCAGCAGCGCACAGGGTCAAAGGAACTATGGCTACACCTTC. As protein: CASSAQGQRNYGYTF.

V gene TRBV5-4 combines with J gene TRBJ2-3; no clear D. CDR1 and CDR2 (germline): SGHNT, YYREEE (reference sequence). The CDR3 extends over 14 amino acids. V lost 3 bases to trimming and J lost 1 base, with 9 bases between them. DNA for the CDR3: TGTGCCAGCAGCTCCGGAGTTGGCACAGATACGCAGTATTTT. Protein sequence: CASSSGVGTDTQYF. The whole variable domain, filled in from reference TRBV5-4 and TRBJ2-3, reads ETGVTQSPTHLIKTRGQQVTLRCSSQSGHNTVSWYQQALGQGPQFIFQYYREEENGRGNFPPRFSGLQFPNYSSELNVNALELDDSALYLCASSSGVGTDTQYFGPGTRLTVL.

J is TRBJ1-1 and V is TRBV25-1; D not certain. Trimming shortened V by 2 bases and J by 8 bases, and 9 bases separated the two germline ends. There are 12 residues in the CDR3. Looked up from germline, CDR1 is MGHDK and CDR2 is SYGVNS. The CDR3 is CASSEGSIEAFF. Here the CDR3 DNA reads TGTGCCAGCAGTGAAGGGTCGATAGAAGCTTTCTTT.

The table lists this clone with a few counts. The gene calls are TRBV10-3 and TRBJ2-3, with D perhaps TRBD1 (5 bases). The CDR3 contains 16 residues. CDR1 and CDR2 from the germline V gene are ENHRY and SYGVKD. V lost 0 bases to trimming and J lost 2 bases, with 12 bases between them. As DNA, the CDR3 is TGTGCCATCAGTGAGTCGACAGTAGCCCCCACAGATACGCAGTATTTT. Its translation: CAISESTVAPTDTQYF.